This T cell receptor (beta chain) was captured in a study of blood T cell repertoires in COVID-19. Assay used: immunoSEQ multiplex PCR; TCRdb lists only in-frame clones, some missing. The data contain about 200,000 clones, around 84% of them singletons. Germline lookup yields CDR1 SGHRS and CDR2 YFSETQ. With 4 bases removed from V and 1 base from J, the gap between germline ends came to 8 bases. This CDR3 spans 13 amino acids. This clone was found a few times. Other DNA sequences of this sample code for an identical CDR3. The chain carries TRBV5-1 and TRBJ1-1, with D unclear. This clonotype was sampled from a human donor in a cohort sampled during active COVID-19. Sequencing used peripheral blood. CDR3 amino acids: CASSLQENTEAFF. CDR3 sequence (DNA): TGCGCCAGCAGCCTGCAGGAGAACACTGAAGCTTTCTTT.